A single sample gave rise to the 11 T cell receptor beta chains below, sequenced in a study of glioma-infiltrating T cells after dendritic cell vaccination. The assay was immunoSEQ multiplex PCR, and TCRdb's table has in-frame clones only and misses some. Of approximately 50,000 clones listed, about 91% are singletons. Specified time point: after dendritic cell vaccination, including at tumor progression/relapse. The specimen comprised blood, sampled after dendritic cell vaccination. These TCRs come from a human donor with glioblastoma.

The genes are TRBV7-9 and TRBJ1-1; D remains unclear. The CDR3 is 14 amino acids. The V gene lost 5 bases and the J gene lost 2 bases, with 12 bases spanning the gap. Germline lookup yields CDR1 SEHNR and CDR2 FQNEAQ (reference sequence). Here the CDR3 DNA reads TGTGCCAGCAGCGGGCGGACTTCCAACACTGAAGCTTTCTTT. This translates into CASSGRTSNTEAFF.

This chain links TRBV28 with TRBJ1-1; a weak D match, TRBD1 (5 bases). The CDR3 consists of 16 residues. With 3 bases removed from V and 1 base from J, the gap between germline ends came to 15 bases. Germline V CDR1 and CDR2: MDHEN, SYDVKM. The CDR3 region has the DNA TGTGCCAGCAGTTTTGGCTGGGGGGTTGGGAACACTGAAGCTTTCTTT. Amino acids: CASSFGWGVGNTEAFF.

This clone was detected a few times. The CDR3 region is CASSLGSGFGVSGYTF. The CDR3 DNA reads TGTGCCAGCAGCTTAGGTTCGGGGTTTGGGGTTTCGGGCTACACCTTC. This chain uses TRBV7-2 with TRBJ1-2, with D uncertain. The CDR3 extends over 16 amino acids. The germline V gene encodes CDR1 SGHTA and CDR2 FQGNSA. The V and J ends lost 1 base and 8 bases respectively, with 20 bases between them.

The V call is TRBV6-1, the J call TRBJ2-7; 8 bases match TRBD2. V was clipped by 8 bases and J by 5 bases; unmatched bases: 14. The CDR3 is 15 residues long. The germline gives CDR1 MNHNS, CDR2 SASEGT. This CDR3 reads CASGGGLVRGDEQYF. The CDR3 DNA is TGTGCCAGCGGGGGGGGACTAGTCAGAGGCGACGAGCAGTACTTC.

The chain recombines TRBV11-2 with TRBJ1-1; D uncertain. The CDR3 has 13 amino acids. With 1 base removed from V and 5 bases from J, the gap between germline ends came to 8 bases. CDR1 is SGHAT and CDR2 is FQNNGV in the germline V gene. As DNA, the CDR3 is TGTGCCAGCAGCTTAGGCCTACTGACTGAAGCTTTCTTT. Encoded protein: CASSLGLLTEAFF.

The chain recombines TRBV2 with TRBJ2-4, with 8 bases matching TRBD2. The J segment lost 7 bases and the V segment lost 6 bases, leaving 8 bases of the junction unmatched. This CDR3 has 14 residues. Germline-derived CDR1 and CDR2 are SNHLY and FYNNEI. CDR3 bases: TGTGCCAGCAGGACCGGGACTAGTCTTAACATTCAGTACTTC. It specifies CASRTGTSLNIQYF.

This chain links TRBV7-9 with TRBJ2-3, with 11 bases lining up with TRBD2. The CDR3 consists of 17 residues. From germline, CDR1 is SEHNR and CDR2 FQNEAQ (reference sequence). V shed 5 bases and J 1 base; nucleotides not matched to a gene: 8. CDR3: CASSRHGTSGRTDTQYF. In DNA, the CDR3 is TGTGCCAGCAGCCGGCACGGGACTAGCGGACGCACAGATACGCAGTATTTT.

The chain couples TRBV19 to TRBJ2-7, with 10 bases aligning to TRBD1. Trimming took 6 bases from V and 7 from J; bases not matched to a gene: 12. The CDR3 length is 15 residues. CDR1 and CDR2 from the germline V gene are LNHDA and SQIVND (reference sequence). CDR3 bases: TGTGCCAGTAGCTCTGGACAGGGGGTGACTTGGGAGCAGTACTTC. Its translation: CASSSGQGVTWEQYF.

The CDR3 nucleotides are TGTGCCAGCAGCCTTGGAAGCGGGAGCTGGAATACGCAGTATTTT. As protein: CASSLGSGSWNTQYF. This chain links TRBV9 with TRBJ2-3; TRBD2 aligns across 8 bases. The germline V gene encodes CDR1 SGDLS and CDR2 YYNGEE. The V segment lost 4 bases and the J segment 7 bases; nucleotides outside the gene matches: 11. There are 15 residues in the CDR3.

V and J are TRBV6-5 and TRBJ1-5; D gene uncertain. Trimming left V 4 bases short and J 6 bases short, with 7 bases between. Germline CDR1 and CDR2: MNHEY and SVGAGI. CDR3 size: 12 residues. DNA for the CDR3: TGTGCCAGCAGTTCCCCGGGTCAGCCCCAGCATTTT. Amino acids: CASSSPGQPQHF.

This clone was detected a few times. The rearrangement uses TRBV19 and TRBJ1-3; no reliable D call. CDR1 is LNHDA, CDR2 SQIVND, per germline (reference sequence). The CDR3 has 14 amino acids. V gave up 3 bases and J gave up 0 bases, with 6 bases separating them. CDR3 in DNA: TGTGCCAGTAGTATGCTGAGCTCTGGAAACACCATATATTTT. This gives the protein CASSMLSSGNTIYF.